The T cell receptor beta chain under discussion was sequenced for a study of OX40 agonist ivuxolimab in advanced cancers. The CDR3 contains 16 residues. Germline CDR1 LGHNA, CDR2 YSLEER. The V and J ends lost 0 bases and 6 bases, in that order; junction bases with no gene match: 9. Notes on this clone: Its antigen remains unknown.

Clones were read by immunoSEQ multiplex PCR, and TCRdb kept only the in-frame ones, dropping some. This sample has about 52,000 clones; just under 95% occur once, and the top ten carry around 26%. Whole-study results and caveats: The mean number of expanded clones was higher in CD8+ T cells than in CD4+.

This clonotype originated in an adult with an advanced solid tumor such as melanoma, head and neck, liver or kidney cancer. The specimen was CD4+ or CD8+ T cells sorted from blood, collected in a trial of the OX40 agonist ivuxolimab. The V gene is TRBV4-3, the J gene TRBJ2-7; 9 bases agree with TRBD1. CDR3 protein: CASSQDLGQGLLEQYF. In DNA form, the CDR3 reads TGCGCCAGCAGCCAAGATCTGGGACAGGGCCTGCTCGAGCAGTACTTC.